A few counts support the clone carrying this T cell receptor (beta chain). The source of the sample is a study of cytomegalovirus exposure and HLA in healthy donors. V dropped 2 bases and J dropped 5 bases, with 12 bases sitting between them. Germline V CDR1 and CDR2: SGHTA, FQGNSA. The CDR3 extends over 15 amino acids. Use of 60 Vbeta and 13 Jbeta primers characterized the PCR. Here immunoSEQ multiplex PCR was the method, and the copy in TCRdb shows in-frame clones only, minus some. The sample holds about 73,000 clones; around 75% are singletons and the top ten take 12%. This clonotype was obtained from a man between 65 and 85 years old in good health and CMV-seronegative. The sample was PBMCs. The chain carries TRBV7-2 and TRBJ2-2, with TRBD1 as a possible D gene (6 bases). The CDR3 protein is CASSLLQGPTGELFF. CDR3 in DNA: TGTGCCAGCAGCTTACTCCAGGGGCCGACCGGGGAGCTGTTTTTT.